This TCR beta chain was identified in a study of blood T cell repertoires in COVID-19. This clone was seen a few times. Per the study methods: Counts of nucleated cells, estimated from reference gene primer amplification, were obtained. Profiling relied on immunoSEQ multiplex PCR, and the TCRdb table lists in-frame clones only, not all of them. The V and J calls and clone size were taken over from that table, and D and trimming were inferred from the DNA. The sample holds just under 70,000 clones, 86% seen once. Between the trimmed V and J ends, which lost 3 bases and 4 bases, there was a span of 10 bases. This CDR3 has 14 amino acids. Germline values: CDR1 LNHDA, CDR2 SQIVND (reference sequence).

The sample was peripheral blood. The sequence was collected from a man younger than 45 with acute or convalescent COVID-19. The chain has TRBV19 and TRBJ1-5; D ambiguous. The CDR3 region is CASSIRSKNQPQHF. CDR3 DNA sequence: TGTGCCAGTAGTATCCGGTCCAAGAATCAGCCCCAGCATTTT.